This TCR beta chain comes out of a study of T cell repertoires in cytomegalovirus infection. The CDR3 contains 16 residues. V was clipped by 0 bases and J by 4 bases, with 13 bases between them. Germline values: CDR1 ENHRY, CDR2 SYGVKD. In this sample, this clonotype turned up many times. Its antigen is unknown. Study results and caveats: Predominance within the ex vivo response was attributable to HLA-C-restricted CMV-specific TCR beta clonotypes.

MiXCR, applied by TCRdb to the reads, yields one record per CDR3 protein. Of under 250,000 distinct CDR3 sequences in the sample, about 7% were seen once. The chain employs TRBV10-3 and TRBJ1-3; possible D gene TRBD1, 5 bases. Sequenced input: PBMCs. This receptor was obtained from a human donor in good health (CMV status not recorded). Some clones in this sample may be carry-over from other donors' samples. The CDR3 spells CAISESGTLTGNTIYF. The CDR3 nucleotides read TGTGCCATCAGTGAGTCGGGGACTTTAACGGGAAACACCATATATTTT.